Below, one T cell receptor (beta chain) is given with its context. CDR3 length: 17 residues. The germline gives CDR1 SGHNT, CDR2 YYREEE (reference sequence). V was clipped by 0 bases and J by 4 bases, with 16 bases between them. These data are taken from a study of technical replicates of blood from several donors. Here immunoSEQ multiplex PCR was the method, and the copy in TCRdb shows in-frame clones only, minus some. The table lists about 79,000 clones, approximately 94% of them singletons. The specimen was T cells isolated from PBMCs. V is TRBV5-4 and J is TRBJ2-2, with D tentatively TRBD2 (7 bases). This TCR was recovered from a human donor in good health. CDR3 in DNA: TGTGCCAGCAGCTTGGGGGGCGCGAGGGGGGGCACCGGGGAGCTGTTTTTT. This gives the protein CASSLGGARGGTGELFF.